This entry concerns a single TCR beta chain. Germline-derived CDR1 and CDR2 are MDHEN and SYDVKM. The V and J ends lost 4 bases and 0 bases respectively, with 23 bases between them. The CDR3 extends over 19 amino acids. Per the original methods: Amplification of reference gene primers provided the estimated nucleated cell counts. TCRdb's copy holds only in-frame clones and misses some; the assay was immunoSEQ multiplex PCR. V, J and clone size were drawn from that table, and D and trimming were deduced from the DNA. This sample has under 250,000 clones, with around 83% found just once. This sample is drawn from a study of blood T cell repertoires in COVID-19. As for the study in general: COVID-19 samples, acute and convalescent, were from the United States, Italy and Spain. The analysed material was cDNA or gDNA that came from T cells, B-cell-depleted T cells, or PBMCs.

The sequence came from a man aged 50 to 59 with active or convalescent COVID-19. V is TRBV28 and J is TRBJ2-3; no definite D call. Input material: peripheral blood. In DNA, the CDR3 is TGTGCCAGCAGTTCCTATCTCGAGGCAGCCAGTCGGAGCACAGATACGCAGTATTTT. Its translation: CASSSYLEAASRSTDTQYF.